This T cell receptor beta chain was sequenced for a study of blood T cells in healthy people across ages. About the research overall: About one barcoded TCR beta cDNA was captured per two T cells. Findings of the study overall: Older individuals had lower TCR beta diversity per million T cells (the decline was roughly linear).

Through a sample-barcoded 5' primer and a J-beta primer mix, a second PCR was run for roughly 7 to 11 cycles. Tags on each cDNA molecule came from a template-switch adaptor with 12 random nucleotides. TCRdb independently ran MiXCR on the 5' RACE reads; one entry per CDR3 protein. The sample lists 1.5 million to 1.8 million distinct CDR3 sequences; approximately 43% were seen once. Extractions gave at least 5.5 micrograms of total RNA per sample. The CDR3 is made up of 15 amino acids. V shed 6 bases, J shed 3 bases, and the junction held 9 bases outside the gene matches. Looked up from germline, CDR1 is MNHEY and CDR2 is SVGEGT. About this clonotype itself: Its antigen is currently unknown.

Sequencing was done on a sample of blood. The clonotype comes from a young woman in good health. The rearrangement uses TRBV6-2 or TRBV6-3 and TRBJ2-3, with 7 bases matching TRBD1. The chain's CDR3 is CASSNRGRGTDTQYF. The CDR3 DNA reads TGTGCCAGCAGCAACAGGGGACGGGGAACAGATACGCAGTATTTT.